The 3 T cell receptor beta chains below all came from one sample that was sequenced in a study of cytomegalovirus exposure and HLA in healthy donors (dated by TCRdb to about 2017). The library was obtained by the immunoSEQ multiplex PCR assay. For the multiplex PCR, a mixture combining 60 forward primers for TCR Vbeta segments and 13 reverse primers for TCR Jbeta segments was used. TCRdb carries this immuneACCESS record with in-frame sequences only. Its versions omit some clonotypes, under half of them owing to an unresolved V gene in the studies checked, with the rest unexplained. The sample records roughly 170,000 clones, approximately 84% of which are singletons. The ten largest account for 4.8% of the sample. Sequencing was done on a sample of PBMCs. The receptor source for this set is a girl under 18 in good health and CMV-seropositive.

The chain uses TRBV7-9 and TRBJ2-5, with D possibly being TRBD1 (6 bases). V dropped 3 bases and J dropped 1 base, with 18 bases sitting between them. This CDR3 region has 17 residues. Germline V lookup: CDR1 SEHNR, CDR2 FQNEAQ (reference sequence). The CDR3 protein is CASSFISDRIFQETQYF. The CDR3 nucleotides read TGTGCCAGCAGCTTTATTTCGGACAGAATATTCCAAGAGACCCAGTACTTC.

This clone was seen just once. The J gene is TRBJ2-7, the V gene TRBV7-3; D is uncertain. This CDR3 is 15 amino acids long. Per germline, CDR1 SGHTA and CDR2 FQGTGA. V lost 1 base, J lost 3 bases, and 13 bases lay in between. The CDR3 sequence: CASSLMGGPDYEQYF. The CDR3 bases are TGTGCCAGCAGCTTAATGGGTGGGCCGGACTACGAGCAGTACTTC. Full variable domain (remainder filled in from reference TRBV7-3 and TRBJ2-7): GAGVSQTPSNKVTEKGKYVELRCDPISGHTALYWYRQSLGQGPEFLIYFQGTGAADDSGLPNDRFFAVRPEGSVSTLKIQRTERGDSAVYLCASSLMGGPDYEQYFGPGTRLTVT.

The rearrangement joins TRBV11-3 to TRBJ1-3; a weak D match, TRBD1 (5 bases). The CDR3 contains 12 residues. In germline, CDR1 is SGHNT, CDR2 YENEEA. The germline V and J ends were trimmed by 4 bases and 7 bases, with 8 bases remaining between them. CDR3 region: CASSWEGNTIYF. For the CDR3, the DNA is TGTGCCAGCAGCTGGGAGGGGAACACCATATATTTT. Filled out from reference TRBV11-3 and TRBJ1-3, the complete variable domain reads EAGVVQSPRYKIIEKKQPVAFWCNPISGHNTLYWYLQNLGQGPELLIRYENEEAVDDSQLPKDRFSAERLKGVDSTLKIQPAELGDSAVYLCASSWEGNTIYFGEGSWLTVV.